This T cell receptor (beta chain) was obtained from a study of OX40 agonist ivuxolimab in advanced cancers. Study in general: Age averaged 60 years (range about 20 to 80), and around 78% were male.

In regard to this clone: Its antigen is still unknown.

CDR3 length: 16 residues. The germline CDR1 and CDR2 sequences are MNHEY and SMNVEV (reference sequence). The V and J ends lost 3 bases and 2 bases, in that order; junction bases with no gene match: 7. Any history of autoimmune disease or systemic immunosuppression disqualified patients. Assay used: immunoSEQ multiplex PCR; TCRdb lists only in-frame clones, some missing. The data contain 8,000 to 10,000 clones, almost 90% of them singletons. Whole-study results and caveats: In the 0.1 to 3.0 mg/kg range, CD4+ and CD8+ blood T cells had expanded clonally by week 6.

The specimen comprised CD4+ or CD8+ T cells sorted from blood, sampled in a trial of the OX40 agonist ivuxolimab. The clonotype comes from an adult with an advanced solid tumor such as melanoma, head and neck, liver or kidney cancer. The V gene is TRBV27, the J gene TRBJ1-5, with 7 positions matching TRBD1. The CDR3 coding sequence is TGTGCCAGCAGTTTGAGGGGGCAACTCGGCAATCAGCCCCAGCATTTT. It specifies CASSLRGQLGNQPQHF.